A selection of T cell receptor beta chains follows, all from one sample in a study of blood T cell repertoires in COVID-19. Generated by immunoSEQ multiplex PCR, the TCRdb table keeps only in-frame clones and is missing some. The sample holds roughly 20,000 clones, 89% seen once. Sequences were obtained from peripheral blood. These receptor sequences come from a human donor with active COVID-19. The donor label of this sample is uncertain. Both conserved end residues are part of each CDR3. The D gene is left open where the match is weak. Clone size is given for some rows only: seen once, a few or many times, or a class if the clone is expanded.

j_call	clone_size	v_call	d_call	cdr3_aa	cdr3_nt
TRBJ2-1	NA	TRBV12-3/TRBV12-4	NA	CASSSSNEQFF	TGTGCCAGCAGTTCTAGCAATGAGCAGTTCTTC
TRBJ2-3	NA	TRBV6-5	TRBD1	CASSTGDLSSTQYF	TGTGCCAGCAGTACAGGGGACCTCTCCTCTACGCAGTATTTT
TRBJ1-5	NA	TRBV28	TRBD1	CAGKSGGYMSNQPQHF	TGTGCCGGCAAGTCAGGGGGCTATATGAGCAATCAGCCCCAGCATTTT
TRBJ1-4	NA	TRBV4-1	TRBD1	CASSQNQGANEKLFF	TGCGCCAGCAGCCAAAATCAGGGGGCTAATGAAAAACTGTTTTTT
TRBJ1-3	NA	TRBV4-2	NA	CASSQGDTAGNTIYF	TGTGCCAGCAGCCAGGGGGACACTGCAGGAAACACCATATATTTT
TRBJ2-3	NA	TRBV2	NA	CASSDGGLDTQYF	TGTGCCAGCAGTGACGGGGGGCTAGATACGCAGTATTTT
TRBJ2-3	NA	TRBV24-1	TRBD1	CATSPRGRPDTQYF	TGTGCCACCAGCCCCAGGGGGCGTCCAGATACGCAGTATTTT
TRBJ2-1	NA	TRBV12-3/TRBV12-4	NA	CASSLGNEQFF	TGTGCCAGCAGCCTCGGGAATGAGCAGTTCTTC
TRBJ2-1	NA	TRBV27	TRBD2	CASTSIGTSGGSSYNEQFF	TGTGCCAGCACGAGCATCGGGACTAGCGGGGGAAGCTCCTACAATGAGCAGTTCTTC
TRBJ1-2	NA	TRBV2	NA	CASSAQRSAGASYGYTF	TGTGCCAGCAGCGCGCAAAGGTCGGCAGGGGCTTCCTATGGCTACACCTTC
TRBJ2-7	NA	TRBV4-2	TRBD2	CASSQVRASGGGSYEQYF	TGTGCCAGCAGCCAAGTCAGGGCTAGCGGGGGGGGAAGCTACGAGCAGTACTTC
TRBJ2-7	once	TRBV28	NA	CASSLWGGGIAYEQYF	TGTGCCAGCAGTTTATGGGGTGGCGGGATCGCCTACGAGCAGTACTTC
TRBJ2-7	NA	TRBV11-3	NA	CASSRGSAVSYEQYF	TGTGCCAGCAGCCGGGGGTCGGCTGTCTCCTACGAGCAGTACTTC
TRBJ2-2	NA	TRBV6-2/TRBV6-3	NA	CASSYSGASNTGELFF	TGTGCCAGCAGTTACTCGGGGGCCTCGAACACCGGGGAGCTGTTTTTT
TRBJ1-1	NA	TRBV3-1/TRBV3-2	NA	CASNFRGGLNTEAFF	TGTGCCAGCAACTTTAGGGGGGGGCTGAACACTGAAGCTTTCTTT
TRBJ1-4	NA	TRBV19	NA	CASSPPGTRNEKLFF	TGTGCCAGTAGTCCTCCCGGGACAAGAAATGAAAAACTGTTTTTT
TRBJ2-6	NA	TRBV7-9	TRBD2	CASSLAGLVKSGANVLTF	TGTGCCAGCAGCTTAGCGGGACTAGTCAAGTCTGGGGCCAACGTCCTGACTTTC